This T cell receptor beta chain was captured by sequencing in a study of graft-versus-host responses after intestinal transplantation. Study summary: Induction with anti-thymocyte globulin, then tacrolimus and steroids for roughly 3 years, was given to all recipients. Study-wide points: Investigators detected GvH clones in recipient marrow, with some emerging earlier in ileum or blood. GvH clone levels peaked in circulation, and this peak was associated with early post-transplant HvG declines. Some patients had graft-donor T cell macrochimerism. In their allografts, the ratios of graft-versus-host to host-versus-graft T cell clones were high.

The protocol was immunoSEQ multiplex PCR, while the TCRdb copy is restricted to in-frame clones and leaves out a portion. This table holds about 54,000 clones, about 89% found once. This clone was seen a few times. Its antigen is unidentified. Germline values: CDR1 SGHTA, CDR2 FQGNSA. This CDR3 has 16 residues. V shed 4 bases and J 11 bases; nucleotides not matched to a gene: 12. The gene calls are TRBV7-2 and TRBJ1-6; 9 bases line up with TRBD1. This sample comprised PBMCs, obtained 650 to 670 days after intestinal transplant. This clonotype was sampled from a human patient who received an intestinal transplant, so some T cells may come from the graft donor. The CDR3 protein is CASSWSLDRGGTPLHF. In DNA form, the CDR3 reads TGTGCCAGCAGCTGGTCCCTGGACAGGGGAGGTACACCCCTCCACTTT. The complete variable domain, with remaining parts taken from reference TRBV7-2 and TRBJ1-6, reads GAGVSQSPSNKVTEKGKDVELRCDPISGHTALYWYRQSLGQGLEFLIYFQGNSAPDKSGLPSDRFSAERTGGSVSTLTIQRTQQEDSAVYLCASSWSLDRGGTPLHFGNGTRLTVT.